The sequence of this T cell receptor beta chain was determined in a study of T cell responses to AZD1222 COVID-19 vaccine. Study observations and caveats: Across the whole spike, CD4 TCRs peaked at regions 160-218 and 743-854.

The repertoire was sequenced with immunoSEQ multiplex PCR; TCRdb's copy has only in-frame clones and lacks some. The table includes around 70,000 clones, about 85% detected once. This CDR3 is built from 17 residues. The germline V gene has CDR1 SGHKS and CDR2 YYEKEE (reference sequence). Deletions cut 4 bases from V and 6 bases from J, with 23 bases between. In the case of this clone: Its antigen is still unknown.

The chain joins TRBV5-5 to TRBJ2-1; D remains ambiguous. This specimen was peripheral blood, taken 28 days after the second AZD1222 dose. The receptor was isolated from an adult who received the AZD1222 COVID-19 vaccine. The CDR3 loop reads CASSPRLSAPNFNEQFF. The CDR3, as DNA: TGTGCCAGCAGCCCCCGCCTGAGCGCTCCCAATTTCAATGAGCAGTTCTTC.